Presented here are 9 T cell receptor beta chains from one specimen sequenced in a study of cytomegalovirus exposure and HLA in healthy donors. Using immunoSEQ multiplex PCR, the repertoire was profiled, and TCRdb retains in-frame clones only, with some absent. The sample has hundreds of thousands of clones; roughly 90% are singletons. Sequenced: PBMCs. The receptor set was obtained from a man aged 18 to 35 in good health and CMV-seropositive.

The chain uses TRBV27 and TRBJ2-2; no reliable D call. The CDR3 contains 14 residues. Germline lookup yields CDR1 MNHEY and CDR2 SMNVEV (reference sequence). The germline V and J ends were trimmed by 3 bases and 7 bases, with 12 bases remaining between them. The CDR3 bases are TGTGCCAGCAGTTTTTATTTAAATGGCGGGGAGCTGTTTTTT. Protein sequence: CASSFYLNGGELFF.

This clone was counted a single time. The gene calls are TRBV5-1 and TRBJ2-5; 14 positions match TRBD2. Germline V CDR1 and CDR2: SGHRS, YFSETQ. This CDR3 has 15 amino acids. Unmatched junction bases numbered 4, after V lost 4 bases and J lost 5 bases. The CDR3 DNA reads TGCGCCAGCAGCGGGACTAGCGGGAGCACGGAGACCCAGTACTTC. It yields the protein CASSGTSGSTETQYF. The full variable domain, in which reference TRBV5-1 and TRBJ2-5 provide the parts outside the CDR3, is KAGVTQTPRYLIKTRGQQVTLSCSPISGHRSVSWYQQTPGQGLQFLFEYFSETQRNKGNFPGRFSGRQFSNSRSEMNVSTLELGDSALYLCASSGTSGSTETQYFGPGTRLLVL.

The rearrangement uses TRBV15 and TRBJ2-7; no clear D. Looked up from germline, CDR1 is LNHNV and CDR2 is YYDKDF (reference sequence). The CDR3 covers 15 residues. The germline V and J ends were trimmed by 0 bases and 1 base, with 10 bases remaining between them. The CDR3: CATSRDQTASYEQYF. The CDR3 nucleotides are TGTGCCACCAGCAGAGATCAAACAGCGTCCTACGAGCAGTACTTC.

The rearrangement links TRBV6-1 to TRBJ1-2, with D tentatively TRBD1 (5 bases). Germline lookup yields CDR1 MNHNS and CDR2 SASEGT. The CDR3 loop spans 15 amino acids. The V and J ends lost 2 bases and 8 bases respectively, with 18 bases between them. CDR3 nucleotides: TGTGCCAGCAGTGAAATGTGGCAGGGTGTGCGCGGCTACACCTTC. Translated: CASSEMWQGVRGYTF.

V usage is TRBV19 and J usage is TRBJ2-5; no clear D. The germline CDR1 and CDR2 sequences are LNHDA and SQIVND (reference sequence). Trimming cost V 5 bases and J 1 base, with 8 bases left between them. This CDR3 is 13 amino acids long. This CDR3 reads CASSPWLQETQYF. CDR3 DNA: TGTGCCAGTAGTCCCTGGCTCCAAGAGACCCAGTACTTC.

The CDR3 nucleotides read TGTGCCAGCAGTGTCCGGACTAGCGGCTCGTACCAAGAGACCCAGTACTTC. Encoded protein: CASSVRTSGSYQETQYF. The chain carries TRBV6-1 and TRBJ2-5; 10 positions agree with TRBD2. Germline CDR1 and CDR2: MNHNS and SASEGT. V shed 4 bases and J 0 bases; nucleotides not matched to a gene: 8. The CDR3 extends over 17 amino acids.

The chain couples TRBV4-1 to TRBJ2-2; TRBD2 agrees at 9 bases. The J segment lost 4 bases and the V segment lost 0 bases, leaving 9 bases of the junction unmatched. Germline CDR1 is MGHRA and CDR2 is YSYEKL. The CDR3 is made up of 18 amino acids. DNA for the CDR3: TGCGCCAGCAGCCAAGATCCCCAACTAGCGGGCGGCACCGGGGAGCTGTTTTTT. Translating gives CASSQDPQLAGGTGELFF.

The V call is TRBV27, the J call TRBJ2-3; 12 bases match TRBD1. V gave up 7 bases and J gave up 6 bases; unmatched junction bases: 8. CDR3 size: 15 residues. Germline CDR1 and CDR2: MNHEY and SMNVEV (reference sequence). CDR3 amino acids: CASTWGQGAFDTQYF. CDR3 nucleotides: TGTGCCAGCACATGGGGACAGGGGGCGTTTGATACGCAGTATTTT.

The chain joins TRBV12-1 to TRBJ2-3; no DNA check was done on the table's D call, TRBD2. TRBV12-1 is a pseudogene segment. The CDR3 length is 18 residues. This CDR3 reads CASSFELLWREAIDTQYF. In nucleotides, the CDR3 is TGTGCCAGCAGCTTTGAACTCCTATGGCGGGAAGCTATAGATACGCAGTATTTT.